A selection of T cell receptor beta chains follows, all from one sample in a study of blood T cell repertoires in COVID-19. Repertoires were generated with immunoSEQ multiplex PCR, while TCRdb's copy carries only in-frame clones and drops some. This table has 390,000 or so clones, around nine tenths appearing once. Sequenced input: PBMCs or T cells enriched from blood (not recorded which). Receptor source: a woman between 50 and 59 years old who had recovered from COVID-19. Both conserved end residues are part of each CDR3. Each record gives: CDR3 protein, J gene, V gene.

cdr3_aa: CSASNRRPVNEKLFF
j_call: TRBJ1-4
v_call: TRBV20-1

cdr3_aa: CASSVEGQTFTEAFF
j_call: TRBJ1-1
v_call: TRBV9

cdr3_aa: CASSDPKLPGQGGYEQYF
j_call: TRBJ2-7
v_call: TRBV2

cdr3_aa: CASSLVGGTNYGYTF
j_call: TRBJ1-2
v_call: TRBV5-1

cdr3_aa: CASSDRWQVRTDTQYF
j_call: TRBJ2-3
v_call: TRBV6-1

cdr3_aa: CASSIMGSANEKLFF
j_call: TRBJ1-4
v_call: TRBV19

cdr3_aa: CASSANSYGYTF
j_call: TRBJ1-2
v_call: TRBV9

cdr3_aa: CASSLGTGEREQYF
j_call: TRBJ2-7
v_call: TRBV7-2

cdr3_aa: CASSRGGNTEAFF
j_call: TRBJ1-1
v_call: TRBV7-3

cdr3_aa: CASRTGTGDGGLFF
j_call: TRBJ1-4
v_call: TRBV4-1

cdr3_aa: CASSFQVGNTIYF
j_call: TRBJ1-3
v_call: TRBV12-3/TRBV12-4

cdr3_aa: CASSLQGATEAFF
j_call: TRBJ1-1
v_call: TRBV5-1

cdr3_aa: CASSTAGGGWEETQYF
j_call: TRBJ2-5
v_call: TRBV11-1

cdr3_aa: CASSAQVQGHVDSPLHF
j_call: TRBJ1-6
v_call: TRBV9

cdr3_aa: CASSLGGENGNTIYF
j_call: TRBJ1-3
v_call: TRBV19

cdr3_aa: CASRELMTDLWGYTF
j_call: TRBJ1-2
v_call: TRBV28

cdr3_aa: CAMKGGGSGYGYTF
j_call: TRBJ1-2
v_call: TRBV10-3

cdr3_aa: CASSQPDSPFLEAFF
j_call: TRBJ1-1
v_call: TRBV5-4

cdr3_aa: CASSLYREWGTEAFF
j_call: TRBJ1-1
v_call: TRBV7-8

cdr3_aa: CASRVGGAENTEAFF
j_call: TRBJ1-1
v_call: TRBV19

cdr3_aa: CASSPKGGPYNEQFF
j_call: TRBJ2-1
v_call: TRBV7-9

cdr3_aa: CASSLQGAYQPQHF
j_call: TRBJ1-5
v_call: TRBV5-6

cdr3_aa: CASSQDSGGAYEQYF
j_call: TRBJ2-7
v_call: TRBV4-2

cdr3_aa: CASRKPDRARNYGYTF
j_call: TRBJ1-2
v_call: TRBV5-1

cdr3_aa: CASSVRQGTAYEQYF
j_call: TRBJ2-7
v_call: TRBV11-2

cdr3_aa: CASSEASRVGYGYTF
j_call: TRBJ1-2
v_call: TRBV6-1

cdr3_aa: CASSEAGPLRDTQYF
j_call: TRBJ2-3
v_call: TRBV10-2

cdr3_aa: CASSLDSGAGEQYF
j_call: TRBJ2-7
v_call: TRBV5-4

cdr3_aa: CASSPTTTGAEGYTF
j_call: TRBJ1-2
v_call: TRBV5-1

cdr3_aa: CASSIFAGALANYGYTF
j_call: TRBJ1-2
v_call: TRBV19

cdr3_aa: CASSNTGTAGEQYF
j_call: TRBJ2-7
v_call: TRBV5-1

cdr3_aa: CASSLTGGGYEQYF
j_call: TRBJ2-7
v_call: TRBV27

cdr3_aa: CASSSWGVGGTLRSNTF
j_call: TRBJ1-2
v_call: TRBV5-8

cdr3_aa: CSASSQGDYTF
j_call: TRBJ1-2
v_call: TRBV20-1

cdr3_aa: CASSFPSAGGLSETQYF
j_call: TRBJ2-5
v_call: TRBV7-2

cdr3_aa: CASSEGAGSGQPQHF
j_call: TRBJ1-5
v_call: TRBV2

cdr3_aa: CATSRVGGSRETQYF
j_call: TRBJ2-5
v_call: TRBV15

cdr3_aa: CASSLGVGPAFF
j_call: TRBJ1-1
v_call: TRBV5-6

cdr3_aa: CASSLTGQRDEQYF
j_call: TRBJ2-7
v_call: TRBV6-5

cdr3_aa: CATGQGDTEAFF
j_call: TRBJ1-1
v_call: TRBV10-1

cdr3_aa: CASSQGTGPMNTEAFF
j_call: TRBJ1-1
v_call: TRBV5-4

cdr3_aa: CASSSQTGQSYYGYTF
j_call: TRBJ1-2
v_call: TRBV7-9

cdr3_aa: CAWRSRQGGYVNEQFF
j_call: TRBJ2-1
v_call: TRBV30

cdr3_aa: CASSFAGGSNEQFF
j_call: TRBJ2-1
v_call: TRBV5-1

cdr3_aa: CASSLGLAGGETQYF
j_call: TRBJ2-5
v_call: TRBV27